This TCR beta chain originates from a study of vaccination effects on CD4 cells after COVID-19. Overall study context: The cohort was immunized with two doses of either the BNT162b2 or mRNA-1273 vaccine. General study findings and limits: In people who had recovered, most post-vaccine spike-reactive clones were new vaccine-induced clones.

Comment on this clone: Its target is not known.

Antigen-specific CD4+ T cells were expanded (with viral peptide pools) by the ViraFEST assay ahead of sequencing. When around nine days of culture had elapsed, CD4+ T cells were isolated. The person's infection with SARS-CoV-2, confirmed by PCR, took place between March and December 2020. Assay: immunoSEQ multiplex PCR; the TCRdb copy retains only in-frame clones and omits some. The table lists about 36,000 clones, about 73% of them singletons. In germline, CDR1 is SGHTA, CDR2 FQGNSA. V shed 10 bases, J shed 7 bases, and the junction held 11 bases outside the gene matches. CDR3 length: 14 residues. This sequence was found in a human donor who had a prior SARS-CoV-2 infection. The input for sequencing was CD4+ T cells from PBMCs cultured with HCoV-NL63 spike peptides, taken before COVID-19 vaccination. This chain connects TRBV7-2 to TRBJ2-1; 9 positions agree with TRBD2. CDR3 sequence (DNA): TGTGCCACCCAAGGAGGACTAGCGAAGAATGAGCAGTTCTTC. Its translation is CATQGGLAKNEQFF.